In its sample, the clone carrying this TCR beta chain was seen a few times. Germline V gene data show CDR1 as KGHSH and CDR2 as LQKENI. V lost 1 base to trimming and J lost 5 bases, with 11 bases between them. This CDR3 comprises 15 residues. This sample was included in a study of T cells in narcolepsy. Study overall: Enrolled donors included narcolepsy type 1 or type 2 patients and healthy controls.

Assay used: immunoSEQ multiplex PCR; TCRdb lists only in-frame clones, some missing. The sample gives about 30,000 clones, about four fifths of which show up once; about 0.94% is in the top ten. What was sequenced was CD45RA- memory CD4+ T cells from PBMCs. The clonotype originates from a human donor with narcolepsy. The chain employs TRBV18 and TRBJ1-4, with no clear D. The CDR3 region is CASSPLGDGNEKLFF. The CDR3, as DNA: TGTGCCAGCTCACCACTTGGAGACGGAAATGAAAAACTGTTTTTT.